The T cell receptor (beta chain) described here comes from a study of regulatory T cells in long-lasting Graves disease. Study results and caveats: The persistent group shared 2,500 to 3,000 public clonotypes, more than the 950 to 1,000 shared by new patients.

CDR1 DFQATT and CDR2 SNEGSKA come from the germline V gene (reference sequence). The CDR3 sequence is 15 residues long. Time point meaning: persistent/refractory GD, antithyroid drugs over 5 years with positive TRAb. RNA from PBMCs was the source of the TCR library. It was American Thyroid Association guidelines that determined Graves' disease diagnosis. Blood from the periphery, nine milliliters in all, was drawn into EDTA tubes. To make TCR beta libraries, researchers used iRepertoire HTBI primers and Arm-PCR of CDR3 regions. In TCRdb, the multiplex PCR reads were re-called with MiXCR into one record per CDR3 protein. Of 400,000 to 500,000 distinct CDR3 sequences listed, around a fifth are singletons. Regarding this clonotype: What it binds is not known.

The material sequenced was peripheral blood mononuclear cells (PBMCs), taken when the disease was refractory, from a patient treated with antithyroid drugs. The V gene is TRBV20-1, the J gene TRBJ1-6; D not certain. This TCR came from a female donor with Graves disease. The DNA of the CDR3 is TGCAGAGGACCGGGCAGGCCGCCCTATAATTCACCCCTCCACTTT. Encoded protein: CRGPGRPPYNSPLHF.